A single sample is the source of the 2 T cell receptor beta chains below, sequenced in a study of type 1 regulatory T cells. MiXCR, applied by TCRdb to the reads, yields one record per CDR3 protein. Of 55,000 to 65,000 distinct CDR3 sequences listed, 62% are singletons. These receptors have no identified antigens. Specimen: cultured non-Tr1 T cells, either the whole culture or a sorted T cell fraction (not recorded which). The receptors here all came from a human donor in good health.

This rearrangement joins TRBV28 to TRBJ2-1; 8 positions agree with TRBD2. This CDR3 has 13 amino acids. The trim removed 7 bases at V and 7 bases at J, leaving 6 bases unmatched. CDR1 is MDHEN and CDR2 is SYDVKM in the germline V gene. In DNA, the CDR3 is TGTGCCAGCAAGCGGACTAGCCTAAATGAGCAGTTCTTC. It specifies CASKRTSLNEQFF. The full variable domain, with the rest looked up from reference TRBV28 and TRBJ2-1, is DVKVTQSSRYLVKRTGEKVFLECVQDMDHENMFWYRQDPGLGLRLIYFSYDVKMKEKGDIPEGYSVSREKKERFSLILESASTNQTSMYLCASKRTSLNEQFFGPGTRLTVL.

CDR3 protein: CSATGGGFYNEQFF. The DNA of the CDR3 is TGCAGTGCCACAGGCGGGGGGTTTTACAATGAGCAGTTCTTC. The V gene is TRBV20-1, the J gene TRBJ2-1, with 8 bases that match TRBD2. After removal of 6 bases from V and 4 bases from J, the junction contained 8 bases not matched to a gene. The CDR3 totals 14 residues. Germline CDR1 and CDR2: DFQATT and SNEGSKA (reference sequence).